Sequencing of this T cell receptor beta chain was carried out in a study of patients and donors after allogeneic stem cell transplantation. TCRdb passed the RT-PCR reads through MiXCR, listing each CDR3 protein once. This sample has about 90,000 distinct CDR3 sequences, with around 49% found just once. There are a few counts of this clonotype. The CDR3 has 13 amino acids. In germline, CDR1 is SGHVS, CDR2 FQNEAQ. The ends were cut back, 3 bases at V and 6 bases at J, with 11 bases in the middle. Sequencing was done on a sample of blood, either unsorted or a sorted T cell fraction (not recorded which). J is TRBJ1-2 and V is TRBV7-8; no clear D gene. The origin of this receptor is a human donor who was either an allogeneic HSCT recipient or a stem cell or donor lymphocyte infusion donor (not recorded which). It is not recorded whose cells these are; they may come from a transplant donor. CDR3 DNA: TGTGCCAGCAGCTTGTACATCGGTGATGGCTACACCTTC. It codes for CASSLYIGDGYTF.